A selection of T cell receptor beta chains follows, all from one sample in a study of PD-L1 blockade in urothelial cancer. Sequencing was performed with immunoSEQ multiplex PCR; in TCRdb, only in-frame clones are kept and a portion is missing. The table lists 95,000 to 130,000 clones, around 89% of them singletons, with around 1.7% in the top ten. The sequences come from PBMCs, collected around atezolizumab (anti-PD-L1) treatment. The receptors here all came from a man aged 60 to 75 with urothelial cancer. Each CDR3 is given without its conserved first and last residue. Expanded clones get a size class; other rows say once, few or many, or leave the size out.

v_gene | abundance | CDR3aa
TRBV18 | few | ASSPSGAKNTEAF
TRBV6-9 | NA | ASSSDSTNEQF
TRBV3-2 | NA | ASSLLT
TRBV5-5 | NA | ASSPEPGRTDYGYT
TRBV27 | once | ASSFRGGIETQY
TRBV28 | NA | ASSFSGLAKAGANVLT
TRBV6-4 | NA | ASRPPASGQETQY
TRBV11-2 | few | ASSLVAGGTYEQY
TRBV28 | NA | ASSSGGRVADTQY
TRBV10-3 | NA | AISGTADEAF
TRBV5-1 | NA | ASSLAEPLAKNIQY
TRBV11-3 | NA | ASSTRGSGVQSAQY
TRBV7-2 | NA | ASSLGTGQTNEKLF
TRBV5-1 | NA | ASSSTSGIRGEQY
TRBV29-1 | NA | SVVEQHNQPQH
TRBV16 | NA | ASSQTGGANYGYT